Given below is one TCR beta chain in context. In the original workflow: Estimates of nucleated cell counts were drawn from the amplification of reference gene primers. The assay was immunoSEQ multiplex PCR, and TCRdb's table has in-frame clones only and misses some. D and trimming were read from the DNA, whereas the V and J calls and clone size are those reported in that table. The sample has around 30,000 clones, 90% seen once; the top ten hold around 1.5%. V was trimmed by 6 bases and J by 11 bases, leaving 19 bases between them. This CDR3 contains 13 residues. The germline V gene has CDR1 LNHDA and CDR2 SQIVND (reference sequence). The data originate from a study of blood T cell repertoires in COVID-19. About the research overall: The origin of the acute and convalescent COVID-19 samples was the United States, Italy and Spain. PBMCs, B-cell-depleted T cells, or T cells provided the cDNA or gDNA that made up the material.

What was sequenced was peripheral blood. The chain links TRBV19 to TRBJ1-2; weak D call: TRBD1 (6 bases). The origin of this receptor is a man in his 60s with active COVID-19. CDR3 amino acids: CASSQRRTAAYTF. The CDR3, as DNA: TGTGCCAGTAGCCAGCGTCGGACAGCTGCTTACACCTTC.